This passage covers 32 T cell receptor beta chains from one sample sequenced in a study of T cell responses to AZD1222 COVID-19 vaccine. The method was immunoSEQ multiplex PCR; TCRdb's version includes in-frame clones alone and lacks a portion of them. The data hold approximately 64,000 clones, with roughly 84% observed a single time. The sample here was peripheral blood, taken on day 0 of AZD1222 vaccination. Receptor source: an adult in good health.

V usage is TRBV5-8 and J usage is TRBJ1-4, with D possibly TRBD1 on 6 matching bases. The CDR3 is 13 residues long. Trimming left V 4 bases short and J 7 bases short, with 11 bases between. From germline, CDR1 is SGHTS and CDR2 YDEGEE. CDR3 bases: TGTGCCAGCAGCCTGAGGGGGAGTGAAAAACTGTTTTTT. Its translation: CASSLRGSEKLFF. The full variable domain, completed using reference TRBV5-8 and TRBJ1-4, is EAGVTQSPTHLIKTRGQQATLRCSPISGHTSVYWYQQALGLGLQFLLWYDEGEERNRGNFPPRFSGRQFPNYSSELNVNALELEDSALYLCASSLRGSEKLFFGSGTQLSVL.

V gene TRBV20-1 combines with J gene TRBJ2-7; D remains ambiguous. Germline CDR1 is DFQATT and CDR2 is SNEGSKA (reference sequence). V lost 3 bases, J lost 0 bases, and 12 bases lay in between. The CDR3 has 14 residues. CDR3 in amino acids: CSASRVIGSYEQYF. DNA for the CDR3: TGCAGTGCTAGTAGGGTCATCGGCTCCTACGAGCAGTACTTC.

V gene TRBV10-3 combines with J gene TRBJ2-1; 8 positions agree with TRBD1. Germline V gene lookup returns CDR1 ENHRY and CDR2 SYGVKD. The CDR3 sequence is 13 residues long. The V and J ends lost 6 bases and 5 bases, in that order; junction bases with no gene match: 3. CDR3 in DNA: TGTGCCATCAGAGGACAGGGAAACAATGAGCAGTTCTTC. Its protein product is CAIRGQGNNEQFF.

V usage is TRBV6-4 and J usage is TRBJ2-4; 7 nucleotides match TRBD1. V trimming: 8 bases; J trimming: 2 bases; junction bases outside the gene matches: 9. Germline CDR1 and CDR2: MRHNA and SNTAGT. This CDR3 comprises 15 residues. The CDR3 nucleotides are TGTGCCAGCTCTGTCAAGGGGGCCTCCAAAAACATTCAGTACTTC. Translating it yields CASSVKGASKNIQYF.

The chain combines TRBV2 with TRBJ1-3; D is unresolved. The CDR3 totals 12 residues. The V end lost 5 bases, the J end lost 0 bases, and 2 bases lay between the germline ends. Per the germline V gene, CDR1 is SNHLY and CDR2 is FYNNEI. CDR3 nucleotide sequence: TGTGCCAGCAGTTACTCTGGAAACACCATATATTTT. This gives the protein CASSYSGNTIYF.

In this sample, this clone turned up once. The chain joins TRBV2 to TRBJ2-2; D unresolved. The CDR3 sequence is 12 residues long. CDR1 is SNHLY, CDR2 FYNNEI, per germline. With 7 bases removed from V and 3 bases from J, the gap between germline ends came to 6 bases. Written as DNA, the CDR3 is TGTGCCAGCACGTATGACACCGGGGAGCTGTTTTTT. Its protein product is CASTYDTGELFF.

J is TRBJ1-2 and V is TRBV28, with D perhaps TRBD1 (6 bases). The CDR3 spans 13 residues. V dropped 4 bases and J dropped 4 bases, with 10 bases sitting between them. Looked up from germline, CDR1 is MDHEN and CDR2 is SYDVKM. This CDR3 reads CASSWGQRYGYTF. The CDR3 DNA reads TGTGCCAGCAGTTGGGGGCAACGCTATGGCTACACCTTC.

The chain uses TRBV12-5 and TRBJ1-1; 8 nucleotides align to TRBD1. The CDR3 extends over 14 amino acids. The junction had 7 bases not matched to a gene; V was cut back by 5 bases and J by 5 bases. Germline assignment: CDR1 LGHNT and CDR2 FRNRAP. CDR3 sequence: CASGLEQGVTEAFF. In nucleotides, the CDR3 is TGTGCTAGTGGTCTAGAACAGGGGGTAACTGAAGCTTTCTTT. Using reference TRBV12-5 and TRBJ1-1 for the parts outside the CDR3, the full variable domain is DARVTQTPRHKVTEMGQEVTMRCQPILGHNTVFWYRQTMMQGLELLAYFRNRAPLDDSGMPKDRFSAEMPDATLATLKIQPSEPRDSAVYFCASGLEQGVTEAFFGQGTRLTVV.

The V gene is TRBV5-1, the J gene TRBJ1-6; possible D gene TRBD1, 6 bases. Germline V gene sequence: CDR1 SGHRS, CDR2 YFSETQ. The V end lost 0 bases, the J end lost 8 bases, and 9 bases lay between the germline ends. This CDR3 spans 14 amino acids. The CDR3 bases are TGCGCCAGCAGCTTGGACAGGGAGGATTCACCCCTCCACTTT. Translating it yields CASSLDREDSPLHF.

The V and J genes are TRBV5-1 and TRBJ1-2, with 12 nucleotides matching TRBD1. V lost 4 bases and J lost 14; bases outside the gene matches: 15. This CDR3 region has 15 residues. Germline V gene lookup returns CDR1 SGHRS and CDR2 YFSETQ. The chain's CDR3 is CASSLYHPGQGAITF. The DNA of the CDR3 is TGCGCCAGCAGCCTGTACCACCCGGGACAGGGGGCGATTACCTTC.

This clone has more than one count but fewer than ten. The chain links TRBV7-3 to TRBJ2-2, with 11 bases fitting TRBD2. CDR3 length: 19 amino acids. Germline trimming cut 1 base from V and 4 bases from J; bases unmatched to any gene: 11. The germline V gene encodes CDR1 SGHTA and CDR2 FQGTGA. DNA of the CDR3: TGTGCCAGCAGCTTAAACCCCACTAGCGGGGGCCCGGGCACCGGGGAGCTGTTTTTT. This encodes CASSLNPTSGGPGTGELFF.

The genes are TRBV20-1 and TRBJ1-2; a weak D match, TRBD1 (5 bases). The ends were cut back, 3 bases at V and 5 bases at J, with 13 bases in the middle. The CDR3 runs 13 residues. Germline V gives CDR1 DFQATT, CDR2 SNEGSKA (reference sequence). Here the CDR3 reads CSASDSGRYGYTF. The CDR3 coding sequence is TGCAGTGCTAGTGACAGCGGAAGGTATGGCTACACCTTC.

This rearrangement joins TRBV9 to TRBJ2-2, with 7 bases matching TRBD1. The CDR3 consists of 15 residues. From germline, CDR1 is SGDLS and CDR2 YYNGEE. J lost 0 bases, V lost 5 bases, and 4 bases had no gene match. In nucleotides, the CDR3 is TGTGCCAGCAGGCCGGGACAGACGAACACCGGGGAGCTGTTTTTT. This translates into CASRPGQTNTGELFF.

V gene TRBV14 combines with J gene TRBJ2-5, with a weak D call TRBD1 (5 bases). The CDR3 runs 13 residues. CDR1 is SGHDN, CDR2 FVKESK, per germline. Trimming removed 4 bases from V and 4 bases from J, with 10 bases in between. CDR3 in DNA: TGTGCCAGCAGCCGCCAGGGTCCAGAGACCCAGTACTTC. Translation: CASSRQGPETQYF.

V usage is TRBV3-1 (or the pseudogene TRBV3-2) and J usage is TRBJ1-2; the D gene is possibly TRBD1 (6 bases). CDR1 is LGHDT, CDR2 YNNKEL, per germline (reference sequence). Deletions cut 3 bases from V and 2 bases from J, with 13 bases between. The length of the CDR3 is 15 residues. CDR3 DNA sequence: TGTGCCAGCAGCCACCAGGGGAGTCTGAACTATGGCTACACCTTC. Translation gives CASSHQGSLNYGYTF.

The chain is built from TRBV13 and TRBJ1-6, with D possibly matching TRBD1 (5 bases). The germline V gene has CDR1 PRHDT and CDR2 FYEKMQ (reference sequence). This CDR3 is 16 amino acids long. The V end was cut by 2 bases, the J end by 9 bases, with 17 bases between. The CDR3 nucleotides read TGTGCCAGCAGCTTAAAAGGGCGCCTAAGGGGTTCACCCCTCCACTTT. Protein: CASSLKGRLRGSPLHF.

The chain links TRBV30 to TRBJ1-1, with D unresolved. Germline V gene data show CDR1 as GTSNPN and CDR2 as SVGIG (reference sequence). CDR3 length equals 14 residues. The V end was cut by 4 bases, the J end by 5 bases, with 17 bases between. DNA for the CDR3: TGTGCCTGGACGGACGGGCAAGGTTCGACTGAAGCTTTCTTT. Its translation: CAWTDGQGSTEAFF.

The rearrangement joins TRBV3-1 (or the pseudogene TRBV3-2) to TRBJ1-1; no clear D. CDR1 is LGHDT, CDR2 YNNKEL, per germline (reference sequence). This CDR3 has 13 amino acids. V lost 0 bases and J lost 7, with 9 bases in between. In DNA, the CDR3 is TGTGCCAGCAGCCAAGACGGGCAGCTTGAAGCTTTCTTT. Encoded protein: CASSQDGQLEAFF.

The chain employs TRBV4-2 and TRBJ2-2; 13 nucleotides align to TRBD2. The CDR3 runs to 19 residues. CDR1 and CDR2 from the germline V gene are LGHNA and YNFKEQ. V lost 1 base and J lost 9; bases outside the gene matches: 14. In nucleotides, the CDR3 is TGTGCCAGCAGCCAAGCACAACTAGCGGGGGGGCTAGGTATCTGGGAGCTGTTTTTT. Protein product: CASSQAQLAGGLGIWELFF.

This clone was seen a few times. The chain joins TRBV11-2 to TRBJ2-7, with 11 nucleotides matching TRBD1. There are 14 residues in the CDR3. CDR1 and CDR2 from the germline V gene are SGHAT and FQNNGV. V gave up 5 bases and J gave up 5 bases; unmatched junction bases: 5. The chain's CDR3 is CASSPGQGANEQYF. In DNA form, the CDR3 reads TGTGCCAGCAGCCCTGGACAGGGGGCCAACGAGCAGTACTTC.

The chain links TRBV28 to TRBJ1-1, with TRBD1 identical over 11 bases. This CDR3 contains 14 residues. CDR1 and CDR2 from the germline V gene are MDHEN and SYDVKM. V was pared by 6 bases and J by 5 bases, with 5 bases of the junction left unmatched. The CDR3 sequence is CASRDRGRWTEAFF. CDR3 sequence (DNA): TGTGCCAGCAGGGACAGGGGGCGATGGACTGAAGCTTTCTTT.

V usage is TRBV19 and J usage is TRBJ2-7; D unclear. CDR1 and CDR2 (germline): LNHDA, SQIVND (reference sequence). V dropped 1 base and J dropped 4 bases, with 14 bases sitting between them. This CDR3 is 15 amino acids long. The CDR3 sequence is CASSIGAGFGYEQYF. The CDR3 bases are TGTGCCAGTAGTATAGGGGCAGGTTTCGGATACGAGCAGTACTTC.

The gene calls are TRBV10-2 and TRBJ1-1; D gene uncertain. The CDR3 sequence is 12 residues long. Germline CDR1 WSHSY, CDR2 SAAADI. Trimming shortened V by 6 bases and J by 1 base, and 6 bases separated the two germline ends. The CDR3, as DNA: TGCGCCAGCAGAATGGGGAACACTGAAGCTTTCTTT. Amino acids: CASRMGNTEAFF.

The chain has TRBV4-1 and TRBJ2-1; 8 bases map to TRBD2. The trim removed 1 base at V and 6 bases at J, leaving 8 bases unmatched. Per germline, CDR1 MGHRA and CDR2 YSYEKL. The CDR3 spans 16 residues. The CDR3 spells CASSQAGGPIGNEQFF. The CDR3 coding sequence is TGCGCCAGCAGCCAAGCGGGGGGGCCAATTGGCAATGAGCAGTTCTTC.

The sample holds one count of this clone. The rearrangement joins TRBV4-1 to TRBJ2-5, with D tentatively TRBD2 (7 bases). CDR3 length equals 16 residues. V lost 1 base, J lost 3 bases, and 15 bases lay in between. Germline-derived CDR1 and CDR2 are MGHRA and YSYEKL. CDR3 coding DNA: TGCGCCAGCAGCCAAGTCGGGCGGGGGCCAAAAGAGACCCAGTACTTC. This sequence encodes CASSQVGRGPKETQYF.

Points on this clone: This specimen includes other DNA sequences encoding the same CDR3. The chain links TRBV7-2 to TRBJ2-2; D uncertain. V lost 4 bases and J lost 3, with 9 bases in between. Germline V gene lookup returns CDR1 SGHTA and CDR2 FQGNSA. The CDR3 is made up of 14 amino acids. This chain's CDR3 is CASSSRTDTGELFF. In DNA form, the CDR3 reads TGTGCCAGCAGCTCCCGGACCGACACCGGGGAGCTGTTTTTT. The complete variable domain, with remaining parts taken from reference TRBV7-2 and TRBJ2-2, reads GAGVSQSPSNKVTEKGKDVELRCDPISGHTALYWYRQSLGQGLEFLIYFQGNSAPDKSGLPSDRFSAERTGGSVSTLTIQRTQQEDSAVYLCASSSRTDTGELFFGEGSRLTVL.

The V and J genes are TRBV5-1 and TRBJ2-6; tentatively, D is TRBD1 (6 bases). V was cut by 3 bases and J by 0 bases, with 10 bases left in between. The CDR3 consists of 16 residues. CDR1 is SGHRS, CDR2 YFSETQ, per germline. CDR3 sequence reads: CASSSGASSGANVLTF. The CDR3 nucleotides read TGCGCCAGCAGCTCAGGGGCAAGCTCTGGGGCCAACGTCCTGACTTTC.

This clone was seen only a few times. J is TRBJ1-6 and V is TRBV28; D is possibly TRBD1 (5 bases). Trimming took 6 bases from V and 6 from J, leaving 12 bases between them. CDR1 MDHEN and CDR2 SYDVKM come from the germline V gene. The CDR3 is 14 amino acids. The CDR3 bases are TGTGCCAGCAGCTACAGACAGATTAATTCACCCCTCCACTTT. It translates to CASSYRQINSPLHF.

V and J are TRBV28 and TRBJ2-7; 9 bases are shared with TRBD1. The CDR3 consists of 15 residues. Germline V gene lookup returns CDR1 MDHEN and CDR2 SYDVKM. Germline trimming cut 4 bases from V and 0 bases from J; bases unmatched to any gene: 4. The CDR3 bases are TGTGCCAGCAGTTCTAGACAGGGGGGCTCCTACGAGCAGTACTTC. Translation gives CASSSRQGGSYEQYF. The variable domain in full, completed from reference TRBV28 and TRBJ2-7, reads DVKVTQSSRYLVKRTGEKVFLECVQDMDHENMFWYRQDPGLGLRLIYFSYDVKMKEKGDIPEGYSVSREKKERFSLILESASTNQTSMYLCASSSRQGGSYEQYFGPGTRLTVT.

V usage is TRBV2 and J usage is TRBJ1-4, with 7 bases matching TRBD1. The V and J ends lost 6 bases and 8 bases, in that order; junction bases with no gene match: 18. This CDR3 is built from 17 residues. Germline CDR1 is SNHLY and CDR2 is FYNNEI. CDR3 sequence (DNA): TGTGCCAGCAGGCTATCCAGGGGGGAGATTCGTCGCGAAAAACTGTTTTTT. It is translated as CASRLSRGEIRREKLFF. Using reference TRBV2 and TRBJ1-4 for the parts outside the CDR3, the full variable domain is EPEVTQTPSHQVTQMGQEVILRCVPISNHLYFYWYRQILGQKVEFLVSFYNNEISEKSEIFDDQFSVERPDGSNFTLKIRSTKLEDSAMYFCASRLSRGEIRREKLFFGSGTQLSVL.

The chain carries TRBV5-8 and TRBJ2-7; 7 bases match TRBD1. Germline CDR1 is SGHTS and CDR2 is YDEGEE. V lost 4 bases, J lost 0 bases, and 10 bases stayed unmatched. The CDR3 extends over 16 amino acids. In nucleotides, the CDR3 is TGTGCCAGCAGCGACGGGACAGCGAAAGACTCCTACGAGCAGTACTTC. It specifies CASSDGTAKDSYEQYF.

J is TRBJ2-2 and V is TRBV2, with D tentatively TRBD1 or TRBD2 (5 bases each). V dropped 7 bases and J dropped 6 bases, with 15 bases sitting between them. The CDR3 sequence is 14 residues long. Germline lookup yields CDR1 SNHLY and CDR2 FYNNEI. CDR3 sequence (DNA): TGTGCCAGCATCCCGGGACCCGCGGCCGGGGAGCTGTTTTTT. It encodes CASIPGPAAGELFF.